The 16 T cell receptor beta chains listed next were all sequenced from one sample in a study of blood T cell repertoires in COVID-19 (TCRdb year 2020). Library creation used the immunoSEQ multiplex PCR assay. This is the immuneACCESS table as TCRdb keeps it, with only in-frame sequences that have V and J called. A part of the clones is gone; compared with another copy, unresolved V genes explain less than half, and the rest is unexplained. The sample table contains some 110,000 clones; only one count was recorded for about nine tenths of them. The ten largest clones represent 7.7% of the sample. Sequenced material: peripheral blood. The receptors originated from a human donor in a cohort sampled during active COVID-19.

The V gene is TRBV24-1, the J gene TRBJ2-7, with 16 positions matching TRBD2. From germline, CDR1 is KGHDR and CDR2 SFDVKD. Losses at the gene ends were 7 bases for V and 7 bases for J; bases not matched to a gene: 9. The CDR3 runs 16 residues. CDR3 sequence: CATSPGLAGGPWEQYF. The CDR3 region has the DNA TGTGCCACCAGCCCGGGACTAGCGGGAGGGCCGTGGGAGCAGTACTTC.

The DNA for the CDR3 is TGCGCCAGCAGCTTATACGGCGCCAGCGGGGGCTACAATGAGCAGTTCTTC. It translates to CASSLYGASGGYNEQFF. The gene calls are TRBV5-1 and TRBJ2-1; 8 positions match TRBD2. CDR3 size: 17 residues. V trimming: 2 bases; J trimming: 3 bases; junction bases outside the gene matches: 10. Looked up from germline, CDR1 is SGHRS and CDR2 is YFSETQ.

This clone was seen only once. The J gene is TRBJ2-2, the V gene TRBV11-2; tentatively, D is TRBD2 (5 bases). The CDR3 is 18 residues long. The germline V and J ends were trimmed by 1 base and 0 bases, with 15 bases remaining between them. The germline CDR1 and CDR2 sequences are SGHAT and FQNNGV. CDR3 sequence (DNA): TGTGCCAGCAGCTTAGGAGGGAAAGTTTCCGCGAACACCGGGGAGCTGTTTTTT. It is translated as CASSLGGKVSANTGELFF.

The chain joins TRBV5-1 to TRBJ2-5; TRBD2 matches at 16 bases. Germline V gives CDR1 SGHRS, CDR2 YFSETQ. V lost 4 bases, J lost 2 bases, and 2 bases stayed unmatched. The CDR3 runs 16 residues. The CDR3 protein is CASSVGLAGGQETQYF. The CDR3 DNA reads TGCGCCAGCAGCGTGGGACTAGCGGGAGGGCAAGAGACCCAGTACTTC. The full variable domain, rest sourced from reference TRBV5-1 and TRBJ2-5, is KAGVTQTPRYLIKTRGQQVTLSCSPISGHRSVSWYQQTPGQGLQFLFEYFSETQRNKGNFPGRFSGRQFSNSRSEMNVSTLELGDSALYLCASSVGLAGGQETQYFGPGTRLLVL.

J is TRBJ1-5 and V is TRBV19, with 7 bases aligning to TRBD1. CDR1 is LNHDA, CDR2 SQIVND, per germline (reference sequence). The CDR3 consists of 17 residues. With 8 bases clipped from V and 0 bases from J, the junction kept 13 bases outside the gene matches. The CDR3 DNA follows: TGTGCCAGTGGGGGACAGTTTGAGACCTTTAGCAATCAGCCCCAGCATTTT. Its translation: CASGGQFETFSNQPQHF.

The chain combines TRBV28 with TRBJ2-3; 14 bases agree with TRBD2. Germline values: CDR1 MDHEN, CDR2 SYDVKM. The CDR3 runs 18 residues. The ends lost 1 base at V and 1 base at J; junction bases unmatched: 4. The CDR3: CASSLSGTSGSGTDTQYF. CDR3 DNA: TGTGCCAGCAGTTTATCAGGGACTAGCGGGAGTGGCACAGATACGCAGTATTTT.

The chain has TRBV30 and TRBJ2-7, with 12 bases identical to TRBD1. Germline-derived CDR1 and CDR2 are GTSNPN and SVGIG (reference sequence). This CDR3 is built from 18 residues. The J segment lost 2 bases and the V segment lost 7 bases, leaving 18 bases of the junction unmatched. CDR3 sequence: CAFRGGQGARGIAYEQYF. The CDR3 DNA sequence: TGTGCCTTCCGCGGGGGACAGGGGGCCCGAGGAATTGCCTACGAGCAGTACTTC.

V is TRBV28 and J is TRBJ1-2, with 9 bases identical to TRBD1. The germline CDR1 and CDR2 sequences are MDHEN and SYDVKM. Unmatched junction bases numbered 6, after V lost 8 bases and J lost 5 bases. This CDR3 has 13 residues. CDR3 nucleotides: TGTGCCAGCGGGACAGGGTATGGATATGGCTACACCTTC. It yields the protein CASGTGYGYGYTF.

The CDR3, as DNA: TGCGCCAGCAGCGTACAAACAGGGAGCACCGGGGAGCTGTTTTTT. The encoded protein is CASSVQTGSTGELFF. V is TRBV5-1 and J is TRBJ2-2; D is possibly TRBD1 (6 bases). The germline gives CDR1 SGHRS, CDR2 YFSETQ. Trimming left V 4 bases short and J 4 bases short, with 14 bases between. The CDR3 loop spans 15 amino acids.

J is TRBJ2-1 and V is TRBV24-1; 8 bases are shared with TRBD1. From germline, CDR1 is KGHDR and CDR2 SFDVKD. V lost 10 bases, J lost 6 bases, and 13 bases stayed unmatched. CDR3 length equals 15 residues. The DNA for the CDR3 is TGTGCCACAACAAGACGACAGGGGTACGGCAATGAGCAGTTCTTC. Translation gives CATTRRQGYGNEQFF.

The V and J genes are TRBV19 and TRBJ1-2, with D uncertain. V lost 5 bases, J lost 4 bases, and 14 bases lay in between. Per germline, CDR1 LNHDA and CDR2 SQIVND (reference sequence). This CDR3 is 14 amino acids long. CDR3 DNA: TGTGCCAGTAGTCTCCAACCCACAGCCTATGGCTACACCTTC. It translates to CASSLQPTAYGYTF.

V and J are TRBV14 and TRBJ2-3; 7 bases are a match to TRBD1. CDR1 and CDR2 (germline): SGHDN, FVKESK. V was clipped by 5 bases and J by 5 bases; unmatched bases: 4. The CDR3 spans 13 residues. The CDR3 DNA reads as TGTGCCAGCAGCGCCACAGGGGTAGATACGCAGTATTTT. Its translation: CASSATGVDTQYF.

The chain recombines TRBV10-2 with TRBJ2-2; D is uncertain. This CDR3 has 15 residues. The V gene lost 2 bases and the J gene lost 0 bases, with 7 bases spanning the gap. Per germline, CDR1 WSHSY and CDR2 SAAADI. The CDR3 bases are TGCGCCAGCAGTGAGCGGAGCGCGAACACCGGGGAGCTGTTTTTT. This encodes CASSERSANTGELFF.

This clone appeared a few times. The chain joins TRBV18 to TRBJ2-7; TRBD1 agrees at 8 bases. The CDR3 sequence is 14 residues long. J gave up 4 bases and V 5 bases, and 7 bases lay outside the gene matches. Looked up from germline, CDR1 is KGHSH and CDR2 is LQKENI. The CDR3 DNA is TGTGCCAGCTCAGGACAGGGTGGAGAATACGAGCAGTACTTC. Amino acid sequence: CASSGQGGEYEQYF.

The chain couples TRBV6-5 to TRBJ2-1; TRBD1 agrees at 10 bases. Germline V CDR1 and CDR2: MNHEY, SVGAGI. The V segment lost 6 bases and the J segment 7 bases; nucleotides outside the gene matches: 9. The CDR3 length is 15 residues. The CDR3 nucleotides read TGTGCCAGCAGGAGCCGGGACAGGGGTGTTAATGAGCAGTTCTTC. Translation gives CASRSRDRGVNEQFF.

The rearrangement uses TRBV5-6 and TRBJ1-5, with D possibly being TRBD1 (5 bases). In germline, CDR1 is SGHDT, CDR2 YYEEEE. V shed 1 base and J shed 6 bases, with 14 bases lying between them. This CDR3 is built from 15 residues. Here the CDR3 reads CASSLTGVGAQPQHF. The CDR3 DNA is TGTGCCAGCAGCTTGACAGGAGTAGGTGCTCAGCCCCAGCATTTT.